Sequencing of this T cell receptor (beta chain) was carried out in a study of shared clonotypes between healthy human individuals. Per the germline V gene, CDR1 is SNHLY and CDR2 is FYNNEI. V gave up 6 bases and J gave up 3 bases, with 18 bases separating them. This CDR3 comprises 15 residues. Assay used: immunoSEQ multiplex PCR; TCRdb lists only in-frame clones, some missing. The data show roughly 530,000 clones, 90% to 97% seen once. The TCR sequence derives from a woman aged 30 to 39 in good health. The chain recombines TRBV2 with TRBJ2-7; possibly TRBD1 for D (5 bases). What was sequenced was naive CD4+ T cells sorted from blood. Regarding subset: CD45RA+ positively selected. This CDR3 is CASSPLTDSIYEQYF. The CDR3 DNA reads as TGTGCCAGCAGCCCCCTGACAGATTCTATCTACGAGCAGTACTTC.